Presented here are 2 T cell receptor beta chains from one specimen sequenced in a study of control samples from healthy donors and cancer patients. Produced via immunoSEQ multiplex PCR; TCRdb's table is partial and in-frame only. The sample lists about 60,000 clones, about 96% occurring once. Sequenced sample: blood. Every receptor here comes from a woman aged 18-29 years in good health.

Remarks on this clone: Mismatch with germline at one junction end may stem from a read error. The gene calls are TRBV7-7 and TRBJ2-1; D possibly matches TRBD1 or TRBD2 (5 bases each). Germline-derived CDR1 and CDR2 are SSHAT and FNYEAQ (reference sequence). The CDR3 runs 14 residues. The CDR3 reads CASSLGYEGNEQFF. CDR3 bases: TGTGCTAGCAGCTTAGGATATGAGGGGAATGAGCAGTTCTTC.

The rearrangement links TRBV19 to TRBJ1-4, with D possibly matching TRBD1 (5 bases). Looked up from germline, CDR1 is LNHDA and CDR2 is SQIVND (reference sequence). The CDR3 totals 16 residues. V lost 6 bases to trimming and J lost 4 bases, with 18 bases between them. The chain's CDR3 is CASRLYNQGRNEKLFF. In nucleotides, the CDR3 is TGTGCCAGTAGGCTATACAACCAGGGCCGTAATGAAAAACTGTTTTTT.